The 14 T cell receptor beta chains given below trace back to one sample, sequenced in a study of T cell repertoires in cytomegalovirus infection. No antigen has been assigned to these receptors. TCRdb re-called the reads through MiXCR, storing one row per CDR3 protein. The sample has about 500,000 distinct CDR3 sequences, around 35% seen once. The sample in question was cultured PBMCs, obtained from culture after CMV antigen stimulation. These receptor sequences come from a human donor in good health (CMV status not recorded). Some clones in this sample may be carry-over from other donors' samples.

There are a few counts of this clonotype. This sequence joins TRBV7-2 and TRBJ2-2; a weak D match, TRBD2 (6 bases). Trimming pared 0 bases from V and 7 bases from J, leaving 12 bases between. The CDR3 is made up of 15 amino acids. Looked up from germline, CDR1 is SGHTA and CDR2 is FQGNSA. The CDR3 sequence is CASSLARGMGGELFF. CDR3 DNA sequence: TGTGCCAGCAGCTTAGCGCGCGGGATGGGCGGGGAGCTGTTTTTT. The full variable domain, its missing parts supplied by reference TRBV7-2 and TRBJ2-2, is GAGVSQSPSNKVTEKGKDVELRCDPISGHTALYWYRQSLGQGLEFLIYFQGNSAPDKSGLPSDRFSAERTGGSVSTLTIQRTQQEDSAVYLCASSLARGMGGELFFGEGSRLTVL.

A few counts support this clonotype. This CDR3 reads CASSQVREVRYEQFF. CDR3 nucleotides: TGCGCCAGCAGCCAAGTGCGGGAGGTCAGGTATGAGCAGTTCTTC. V gene TRBV4-1 combines with J gene TRBJ2-1, with 8 bases that match TRBD2. CDR3 length equals 15 residues. Germline loops: CDR1 MGHRA, CDR2 YSYEKL. With 1 base clipped from V and 8 bases from J, the junction kept 7 bases outside the gene matches.

The rearrangement uses TRBV7-9 and TRBJ2-3, with a tentative D call TRBD1 (6 bases). Germline CDR1 is SEHNR and CDR2 is FQNEAQ (reference sequence). The CDR3 runs 14 residues. The germline V and J ends were trimmed by 5 bases and 2 bases, with 11 bases remaining between them. CDR3: CASSPRTVTDTQYF. The CDR3, as DNA: TGTGCCAGCAGCCCCCGGACAGTCACAGATACGCAGTATTTT.

This clonotype has only a few counts. The chain combines TRBV4-1 with TRBJ2-5, with 8 bases lining up with TRBD2. The CDR3 consists of 14 residues. Germline CDR1 MGHRA, CDR2 YSYEKL. The V and J ends lost 4 bases and 0 bases, in that order; junction bases with no gene match: 1. CDR3 bases: TGCGCCAGCAGCCCGCGGGAGGACCAAGAGACCCAGTACTTC. Its protein is CASSPREDQETQYF.

The chain carries TRBV19 and TRBJ1-5; D possibly corresponds to TRBD1 (6 bases). Germline CDR1 is LNHDA and CDR2 is SQIVND (reference sequence). V gave up 7 bases and J gave up 3 bases, with 19 bases separating them. This CDR3 is built from 16 residues. The CDR3 spells CASTNAPGQNNQPQHF. In DNA form, the CDR3 reads TGTGCCAGTACCAACGCCCCGGGACAAAACAATCAGCCCCAGCATTTT.

The J gene is TRBJ1-6, the V gene TRBV27, with a possible D match to TRBD1 (5 bases). The V end lost 3 bases, the J end lost 6 bases, and 12 bases lay between the germline ends. This CDR3 contains 15 residues. The germline CDR1 and CDR2 sequences are MNHEY and SMNVEV (reference sequence). For the CDR3, the DNA is TGTGCCAGCAGTTTTTCCGACAGCCTTAATTCACCCCTCCACTTT. Amino acids: CASSFSDSLNSPLHF.

This clonotype is categorized as medium-sized. Here the CDR3 reads CASIRSCGLAGATSLEQYF. The CDR3 DNA reads as TGCGCCAGCATCCGTTCGTGCGGACTAGCGGGAGCCACTTCTCTCGAGCAGTACTTC. The V and J genes are TRBV4-1 and TRBJ2-7, with 13 bases lining up with TRBD2. Germline-derived CDR1 and CDR2 are MGHRA and YSYEKL. With 7 bases clipped from V and 6 bases from J, the junction kept 21 bases outside the gene matches. CDR3 size: 19 residues.

V gene TRBV11-2 combines with J gene TRBJ2-1; D is unresolved. The CDR3 runs to 15 residues. Trimming pared 4 bases from V and 2 bases from J, leaving 12 bases between. Germline V gene sequence: CDR1 SGHAT, CDR2 FQNNGV. Here the CDR3 DNA reads TGTGCCAGCAGCTCGCAGCCGGGTCCCTACAATGAGCAGTTCTTC. Translating gives CASSSQPGPYNEQFF.

The V gene is TRBV5-1, the J gene TRBJ2-2; 9 bases are a match to TRBD1. The length of the CDR3 is 16 residues. Germline V lookup: CDR1 SGHRS, CDR2 YFSETQ. V shed 3 bases, J shed 4 bases, and the junction held 7 bases outside the gene matches. For the CDR3, the DNA is TGCGCCAGCAGCTCGACGGGACAGGGTTCCACCGGGGAGCTGTTTTTT. Translated: CASSSTGQGSTGELFF.

V and J are TRBV10-2 and TRBJ2-5, with TRBD1 matching over 9 bases. The CDR3 loop spans 16 amino acids. V lost 4 bases to trimming and J lost 0 bases; unmatched junction nucleotides: 6. Germline loops: CDR1 WSHSY, CDR2 SAAADI. The CDR3 DNA reads TGCGCCAGCAGTGTGGACAGGGGATCGAACCAAGAGACCCAGTACTTC. Its protein product is CASSVDRGSNQETQYF.

This chain links TRBV30 with TRBJ2-5; TRBD1 matches 8 bases. Germline-derived CDR1 and CDR2 are GTSNPN and SVGIG (reference sequence). Unmatched junction bases numbered 7, after V lost 5 bases and J lost 5 bases. This CDR3 is 13 amino acids long. The CDR3 is CAWVQGAFETQYF. Written as DNA, the CDR3 is TGTGCCTGGGTCCAGGGGGCCTTTGAGACCCAGTACTTC.

CDR3 region: CASSTGVSSYNEQFF. CDR3 DNA sequence: TGTGCCAGCAGTACAGGGGTTTCGTCCTACAATGAGCAGTTCTTC. V is TRBV11-3 and J is TRBJ2-1; 7 bases line up with TRBD1. This CDR3 has 15 amino acids. CDR1 SGHNT and CDR2 YENEEA come from the germline V gene. J gave up 1 base and V 6 bases, and 6 bases lay outside the gene matches.

The V gene is TRBV19, the J gene TRBJ2-3; D ambiguous. V lost 6 bases to trimming and J lost 5 bases, with 12 bases between them. The germline V gene encodes CDR1 LNHDA and CDR2 SQIVND (reference sequence). The CDR3 consists of 13 residues. CDR3 sequence reads: CASSLPPGDTQYF. CDR3 in DNA: TGTGCCAGTAGCCTTCCCCCGGGAGATACGCAGTATTTT.

Details on this clonotype: This may be a read error, as it is one base from a much larger clone. V usage is TRBV7-2 and J usage is TRBJ2-5; D tentatively fits TRBD1 or TRBD2 (5 bases each). From germline, CDR1 is SGHTA and CDR2 FQGNSA. CDR3 size: 13 residues. Written as DNA, the CDR3 is TGTGCCAGCACATTTTGGGGGTCGGAGACCCAGTCCTTC. Its translation: CASTFWGSETQSF.